Listed below are T cell receptor beta chains from one sample, sequenced in a study of T cells in localized non-small cell lung cancer. Using immunoSEQ multiplex PCR, the repertoire was profiled, and TCRdb retains in-frame clones only, with some absent. Among roughly 30,000 clones, around 93% were seen once, and the ten largest hold 28%. The sample in question was peripheral blood, obtained before any cancer treatment. The receptors here all came from an older female donor with stage I lung adenocarcinoma. Both conserved end residues are part of each CDR3. The D gene is left open where the match is weak. Clone size is stated in some rows and not others, as once, few, many or a class when expanded.

cdr3_aa: CASIGTGRYTEAFF
cdr3_nt: TGTGCCAGCATTGGGACAGGGAGATACACTGAAGCTTTCTTT
v_call: TRBV2
j_call: TRBJ1-1
d_call: TRBD1
clone_size: once

cdr3_aa: CASILGAPRSGGEQYF
cdr3_nt: TGTGCCAGCATCCTAGGGGCCCCGCGTAGTGGGGGTGAGCAGTACTTC
v_call: TRBV2
j_call: TRBJ2-7
d_call: NA
clone_size: NA

cdr3_aa: CAWSVRLAGAGPNEQYF
cdr3_nt: TGTGCCTGGAGTGTACGACTAGCGGGGGCCGGTCCCAACGAGCAGTACTTC
v_call: TRBV30
j_call: TRBJ2-7
d_call: TRBD2
clone_size: once

cdr3_aa: CASSAGEGYEKLFF
cdr3_nt: TGCGCCAGCAGCGCCGGAGAGGGGTATGAAAAACTGTTTTTT
v_call: TRBV5-1
j_call: TRBJ1-4
d_call: NA
clone_size: NA

cdr3_aa: CASSLGGTGTPSSTDTQYF
cdr3_nt: TGCGCCAGCAGCTTGGGGGGGACAGGGACCCCCTCTAGCACAGATACGCAGTATTTT
v_call: TRBV5-1
j_call: TRBJ2-3
d_call: TRBD1
clone_size: NA

cdr3_aa: CASSLDSKETQYF
cdr3_nt: TGCGCCAGCAGCTTGGACAGCAAAGAGACCCAGTACTTC
v_call: TRBV5-1
j_call: TRBJ2-5
d_call: NA
clone_size: once

cdr3_aa: CASSLGQAGNTIYF
cdr3_nt: TGCGCCAGCAGCTTGGGACAGGCTGGAAACACCATATATTTT
v_call: TRBV5-1
j_call: TRBJ1-3
d_call: NA
clone_size: NA

cdr3_aa: CAWSPGGPDTQYF
cdr3_nt: TGTGCCTGGAGTCCGGGGGGCCCAGATACGCAGTATTTT
v_call: TRBV30
j_call: TRBJ2-3
d_call: NA
clone_size: NA

cdr3_aa: CASQLDPNTEAFF
cdr3_nt: TGTGCCAGCCAACTTGACCCGAACACTGAAGCTTTCTTT
v_call: TRBV9
j_call: TRBJ1-1
d_call: NA
clone_size: NA

cdr3_aa: CASSFQGGEFEPQHF
cdr3_nt: TGCGCCAGCAGCTTTCAGGGGGGCGAATTCGAGCCCCAGCATTTT
v_call: TRBV5-1
j_call: TRBJ1-5
d_call: TRBD1
clone_size: NA

cdr3_aa: CATSRPGTGDQPQHF
cdr3_nt: TGTGCCACCAGCAGGCCCGGGACAGGAGATCAGCCCCAGCATTTT
v_call: TRBV15
j_call: TRBJ1-5
d_call: TRBD1
clone_size: NA

cdr3_aa: CASSPGVSEQYF
cdr3_nt: TGTGCCAGCTCACCAGGGGTCTCCGAGCAGTACTTC
v_call: TRBV18
j_call: TRBJ2-7
d_call: NA
clone_size: NA

cdr3_aa: CASSSESGGMGGYTF
cdr3_nt: TGTGCCAGCAGCTCCGAATCTGGGGGGATGGGTGGCTACACCTTC
v_call: TRBV7-6
j_call: TRBJ1-2
d_call: NA
clone_size: once

cdr3_aa: CASSQARQASTDTQYF
cdr3_nt: TGTGCCAGCAGCCAGGCCAGACAGGCCAGCACAGATACGCAGTATTTT
v_call: TRBV4-2
j_call: TRBJ2-3
d_call: NA
clone_size: NA